Shown below are 8 T cell receptor beta chains from a single sample sequenced in a study of regulatory T cells in long-lasting Graves disease (dated by TCRdb to the early 2020s). Library preparation used multiplex PCR. TCRdb shows the sequencer as Illumina HiSeq 4000. iRepertoire HTBI primers and Arm-PCR amplification of CDR3 regions were used to construct TCR beta libraries. Through fastp at Q25 and MiXCR, TCRdb rebuilt clones from the public reads, retaining in-frame beta chains. Each entry is one CDR3 protein sequence, shown with its most common DNA and genes. This sample lists approximately 350,000 distinct CDR3 sequences; less than 30% were detected once. About 27% of the sample goes to the ten largest clones. The sample's time point label, in plain terms: persistent/refractory GD, antithyroid drugs over 5 years with positive TRAb. RNA was extracted from PBMCs in TRIzol for both TCR sequencing and RNA sequencing.

Source: peripheral blood mononuclear cells (PBMCs), taken when the disease was refractory, from a patient treated with antithyroid drugs. These receptors came from a woman in her thirties or forties with Graves disease. Donor details come from another sample of the same person, matched by shared clones.

In this sample, this clonotype turned up a few times. This rearrangement joins TRBV14 to TRBJ1-1; D gene ambiguous. CDR3 length: 13 amino acids. Looked up from germline, CDR1 is SGHDN and CDR2 is FVKESK. V was cut by 0 bases and J by 6 bases, with 8 bases left in between. CDR3 region: CASSQDIRSEAFF. The CDR3 DNA follows: TGTGCCAGCAGCCAAGATATAAGGTCTGAAGCTTTCTTT.

This clonotype was counted many times. The chain uses TRBV6-5 and TRBJ1-6; the match to TRBD1 covers 7 bases. The CDR3 spans 15 residues. J lost 10 bases, V lost 2 bases, and 8 bases had no gene match. In germline, CDR1 is MNHEY, CDR2 SVGAGI. CDR3 coding DNA: TGTGCCAGCAGTTACACTCAGGGGGTTTGGTCACCCCTCCACTTT. Encoded protein: CASSYTQGVWSPLHF.

The gene calls are TRBV20-1 and TRBJ2-5; D is uncertain. The V gene lost 5 bases and the J gene lost 7 bases, with 17 bases spanning the gap. The CDR3 sequence is 13 residues long. Germline CDR1 is DFQATT and CDR2 is SNEGSKA (reference sequence). CDR3 bases: TGCAGTGCTCGACAACTTGGATGGGTGACCCAGTACTTC. Translation gives CSARQLGWVTQYF.

This clonotype was seen ten or more times. CDR3 amino acids: CSVESLSRDRGLETQYF. The CDR3 DNA reads TGCAGCGTTGAATCCCTTTCCCGGGACAGGGGTCTGGAGACCCAGTACTTC. The chain links TRBV29-1 to TRBJ2-5; the match to TRBD1 covers 10 bases. V was clipped by 2 bases and J by 5 bases; unmatched bases: 14. CDR1 and CDR2 from the germline V gene are SQVTM and ANQGSEA. This CDR3 comprises 17 residues.

This chain uses TRBV20-1 with TRBJ1-5; no definite D call. CDR3 length: 12 amino acids. Trimming removed 2 bases at V and 7 bases at J, with 9 bases between. Germline V gene data show CDR1 as DFQATT and CDR2 as SNEGSKA (reference sequence). The CDR3 region is CSARPRGQPQHF. In nucleotides, the CDR3 is TGCAGTGCTAGACCACGGGGACAGCCCCAGCATTTT.

As to this clonotype: A much more abundant neighbour one base away suggests this may be a read error. The V gene is TRBV6-1, the J gene TRBJ2-7; no definite D call. V was cut by 5 bases and J by 3 bases, with 20 bases left in between. The germline V gene has CDR1 MNHNS and CDR2 SASEGT. This CDR3 is 16 amino acids long. This CDR3 is CASSPPNERPHYEQYF. In DNA, the CDR3 is TGTGCCAGCAGTCCCCCTAACGAACGGCCACACTACGAGCAGTACTTC.

In this sample, this clonotype turned up once. This chain connects TRBV28 to TRBJ2-1, with 7 nucleotides matching TRBD2. CDR3 length: 18 amino acids. J gave up 0 bases and V 6 bases, and 14 bases lay outside the gene matches. Germline V gene sequence: CDR1 MDHEN, CDR2 SYDVKM. The CDR3 reads CASSRGGTLRDSYNEQFF. In DNA form, the CDR3 reads TGTGCCAGCAGCCGGGGAGGGACCCTAAGAGACTCCTACAATGAGCAGTTCTTC.

The rearrangement links TRBV19 to TRBJ2-2; 7 bases line up with TRBD1. Per germline, CDR1 LNHDA and CDR2 SQIVND (reference sequence). After removal of 3 bases from V and 4 bases from J, the junction contained 8 bases not matched to a gene. The CDR3 totals 16 residues. CDR3 residues: CASSIRDRVGTGELFF. The CDR3 DNA reads TGTGCCAGTAGTATTCGCGACAGGGTAGGCACCGGGGAGCTGTTTTTT.